This TCR beta chain was identified in a study of Graves' ophthalmopathy and Graves' hyperthyroidism. The overall study: Peripheral blood sampling preceded any treatment and occurred at initial diagnosis.

Worth noting for this clonotype: What it binds is not known.

The CDR3 runs to 14 residues. Trimming took 6 bases from V and 2 from J, leaving 14 bases between them. Germline CDR1 and CDR2: ENHRY and SYGVKD. Ophthalmopathy donors were characterized by moderate-to-severe activity, CAS of at least 3, NOSPECS of at least 4, and duration under 3 months. Scientists amplified the TCR beta CDR3 regions from RNA transcripts. RT-PCR was first run with HTBI primers, then multiplex PCR in a second round. TCRdb fed the multiplex PCR reads into MiXCR, producing one record per CDR3 protein. The data contain about 740,000 distinct CDR3 sequences, roughly two fifths of them singletons. Broader study findings: Clonotypes were expanded in thyroid at above 0.001 frequency, and most also appeared in blood. The model flagged ophthalmopathy progression at more than 70% sensitivity and about 72% specificity.

The TCR was taken from an adult man with Graves' ophthalmopathy. The sample comprised peripheral blood. The genes are TRBV10-3 and TRBJ2-7, with D maybe TRBD1 (5 bases). In DNA, the CDR3 is TGTGCCATCAGCCGACAGAAAACCCCCTACGAGCAGTACTTC. This encodes CAISRQKTPYEQYF.